These T cell receptor beta chains were read from a single sample in a study of shared clonotypes between healthy human individuals. This table comes from immunoSEQ multiplex PCR, and its TCRdb copy is limited to in-frame clones, with some not included. The sample includes about 1,800,000 clones, about 95% of them seen just once. Input material: naive CD8+ T cells sorted from blood. Receptors were obtained from a man aged 18 to 35 in good health. Both conserved end residues are part of each CDR3. A D gene is named only where the DNA matches it firmly. Clone size is not always given. Where it is, it says once, few, many or a class for expanded clones.

TRBJ1-5 | TRBV7-2 | . | . | 12 | CASSYSNQPQHF | TGTGCCAGCAGCTACAGCAATCAGCCCCAGCATTTT
TRBJ2-7 | TRBV9 | TRBD2 | . | 14 | CASSAASGYYEQYF | TGTGCCAGCAGCGCAGCTAGCGGGTACTACGAGCAGTACTTC
TRBJ2-7 | TRBV7-6 | TRBD1 | . | 13 | CASSPDRGYEQYF | TGTGCCAGCAGCCCTGACAGGGGGTACGAGCAGTACTTC
TRBJ2-5 | TRBV28 | TRBD2 | once | 19 | CASSPRLAGVNSHQETQYF | TGTGCCAGCAGCCCCCGACTAGCGGGAGTCAATTCTCACCAAGAGACCCAGTACTTC
TRBJ2-2 | TRBV10-2 | . | . | 13 | CASSGANTGELFF | TGCGCCAGCAGCGGGGCGAACACCGGGGAGCTGTTTTTT
TRBJ2-3 | TRBV27 | TRBD2 | . | 15 | CASSLLAGSTDTQYF | TGTGCCAGCAGTTTACTAGCGGGATCCACAGATACGCAGTATTTT
TRBJ1-1 | TRBV15 | . | once | 16 | CATSRGGEGSFTEAFF | TGTGCCACCAGCAGGGGAGGGGAGGGGAGTTTCACTGAAGCTTTCTTT
TRBJ2-7 | TRBV15 | TRBD1 | . | 15 | CATSRRQGNWYEQYF | TGTGCCACCAGCAGACGACAGGGGAATTGGTACGAGCAGTACTTC
TRBJ2-1 | TRBV5-1 | TRBD2 | . | 16 | CASSLATSGSYNEQFF | TGCGCCAGCAGCCTAGCGACTAGCGGATCCTACAATGAGCAGTTCTTC
TRBJ2-7 | TRBV5-4 | . | . | 14 | CASSLVAGSYEQYF | TGTGCCAGCAGCTTGGTTGCAGGGTCCTACGAGCAGTACTTC
TRBJ2-7 | TRBV11-2 | . | . | 15 | CASSLLRSALNEQYF | TGTGCCAGCAGCTTATTGAGGTCAGCATTGAACGAGCAGTACTTC
TRBJ2-1 | TRBV6-5 | TRBD1 | . | 14 | CASSSGTGWNEQFF | TGTGCCAGCAGTTCCGGGACAGGGTGGAATGAGCAGTTCTTC